This T cell receptor (beta chain) emerged from a study of TET2 disruption in CD19-targeted CAR T cells (dated by TCRdb to about 2018). With regard to the full study: Sample numbers were set by the original clinical trial design and sample availability, with no additional inclusion criteria. The paper as a whole reports these results and caveats: The conclusions drawn about the patient's CAR T cells were based on extensive analysis of just one subject.

With respect to this clone: No antigen is known for it. At one end, the junction sequence differs from germline, possibly due to a read error. The CDR3 extends 3 residues past the end of the read, so its final part is completed from the germline J gene. Other nucleotide sequences in the sample specify the same CDR3.

The treatment or condition label here, explained by the study, means: autologous CTL019 cells: CD19 CAR with 4-1BB and CD3 zeta domains. The CD19 CAR incorporated TCR zeta and 4-1BB costimulatory signaling domains. Leukapheresis was used to collect the T cells for CTL019 manufacturing from peripheral blood. The DNeasy Blood and Tissue Kit was used to extract genomic DNA from pre-infusion T cells, peripheral blood, or sorted post-infusion T cells. Per the germline V gene, SGHAT is the CDR1 and FQNNGV is the CDR2. The CDR3 sequence holds 15 residues, the cysteine and phenylalanine included. Sequencing covers 36 bases of the CDR3, shown here with the frame starting at base 1. The immunoSEQ assay was used for deep sequencing of the TCR beta chain. Regarding the original processing steps: Clonotype frequencies were computed using only productive TCR beta rearrangements. The immuneACCESS repertoire file appears here via TCRdb, limited to in-frame rearrangements. These files lack a portion of the clones; in checked studies, under half of the deficit traces to unresolved V genes, and the cause of the others is not known. V and J calls and clone size are given by that table; D and trimming were obtained from the DNA. The table kept for this sample lists 20,000 to 30,000 clones. The top ten constitute about 2% of the sample.

This TCR derives from a man aged 70 or older with chronic lymphocytic leukemia. Rearrangement joined TRBV11-2 to TRBJ1-3, with the identity of the D gene unclear. The sample here was CD8- CAR+ T cells sorted from cultured blood T cells, taken for CD19 CAR T cell therapy. Taken with the paper, the label for cell subset or site translates to: CD8-negative CAR-positive T cells from the infusion product. The CDR3 protein is CASGPRFRSGNTIYF. The sequenced part of the CDR3 DNA is TGTGCCAGCGGTCCGCGGTTTCGGTCTGGAAACACT.